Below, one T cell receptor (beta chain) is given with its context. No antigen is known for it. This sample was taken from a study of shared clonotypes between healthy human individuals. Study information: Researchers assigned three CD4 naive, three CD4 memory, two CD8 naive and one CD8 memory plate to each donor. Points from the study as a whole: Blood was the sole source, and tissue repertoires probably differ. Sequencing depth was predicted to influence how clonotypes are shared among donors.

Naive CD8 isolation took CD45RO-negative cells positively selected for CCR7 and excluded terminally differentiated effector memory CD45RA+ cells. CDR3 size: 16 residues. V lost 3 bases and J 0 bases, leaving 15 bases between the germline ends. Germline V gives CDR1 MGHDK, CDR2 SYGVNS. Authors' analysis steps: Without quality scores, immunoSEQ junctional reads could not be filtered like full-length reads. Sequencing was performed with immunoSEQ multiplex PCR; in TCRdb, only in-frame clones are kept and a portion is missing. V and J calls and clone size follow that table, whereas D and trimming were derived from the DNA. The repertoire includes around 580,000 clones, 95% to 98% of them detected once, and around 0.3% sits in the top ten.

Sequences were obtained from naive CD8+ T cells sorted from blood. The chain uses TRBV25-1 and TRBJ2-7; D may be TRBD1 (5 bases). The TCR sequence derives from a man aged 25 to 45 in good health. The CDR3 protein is CASSDVVQGYSYEQYF. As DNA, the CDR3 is TGTGCCAGCAGTGACGTCGTGCAGGGCTACTCCTACGAGCAGTACTTC.